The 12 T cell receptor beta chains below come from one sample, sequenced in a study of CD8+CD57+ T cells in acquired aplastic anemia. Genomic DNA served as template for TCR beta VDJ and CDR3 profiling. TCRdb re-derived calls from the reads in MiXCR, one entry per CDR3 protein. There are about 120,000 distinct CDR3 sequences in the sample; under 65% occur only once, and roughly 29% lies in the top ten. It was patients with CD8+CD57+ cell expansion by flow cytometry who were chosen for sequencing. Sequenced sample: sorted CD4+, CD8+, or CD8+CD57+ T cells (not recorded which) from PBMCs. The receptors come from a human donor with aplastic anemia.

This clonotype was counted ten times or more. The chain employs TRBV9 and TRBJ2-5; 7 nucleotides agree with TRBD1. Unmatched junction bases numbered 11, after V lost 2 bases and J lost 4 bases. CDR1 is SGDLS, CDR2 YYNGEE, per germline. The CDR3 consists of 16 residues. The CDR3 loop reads CASSVGDQGVGETQYF. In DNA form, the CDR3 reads TGTGCCAGCAGCGTTGGGGACCAGGGGGTGGGAGAGACCCAGTACTTC.

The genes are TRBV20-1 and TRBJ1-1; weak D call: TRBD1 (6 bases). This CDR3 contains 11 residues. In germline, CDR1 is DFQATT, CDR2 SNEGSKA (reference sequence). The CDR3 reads CSENRDTEAFF. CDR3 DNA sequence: TGCAGCGAAAACAGGGACACTGAAGCTTTCTTT.

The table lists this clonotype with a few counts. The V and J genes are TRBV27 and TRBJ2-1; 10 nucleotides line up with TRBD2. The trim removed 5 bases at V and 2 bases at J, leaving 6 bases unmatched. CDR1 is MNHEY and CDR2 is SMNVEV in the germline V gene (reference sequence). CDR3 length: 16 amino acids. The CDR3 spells CASSGSGGPTYNEQFF. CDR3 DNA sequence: TGTGCCAGCAGTGGTAGCGGGGGGCCGACCTACAATGAGCAGTTCTTC.

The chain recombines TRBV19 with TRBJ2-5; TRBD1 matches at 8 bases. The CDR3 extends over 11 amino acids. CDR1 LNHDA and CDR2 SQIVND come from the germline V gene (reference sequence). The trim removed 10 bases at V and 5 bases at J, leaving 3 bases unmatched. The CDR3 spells CAKHRGETQYF. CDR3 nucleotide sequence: TGTGCCAAACACAGGGGGGAGACCCAGTACTTC.

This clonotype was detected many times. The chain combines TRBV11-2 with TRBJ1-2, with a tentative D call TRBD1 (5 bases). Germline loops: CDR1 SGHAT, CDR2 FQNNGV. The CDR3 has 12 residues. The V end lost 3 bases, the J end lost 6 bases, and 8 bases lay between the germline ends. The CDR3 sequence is CASSLGLDGYTF. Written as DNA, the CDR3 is TGTGCCAGCAGCTTGGGGCTCGATGGCTACACCTTC.

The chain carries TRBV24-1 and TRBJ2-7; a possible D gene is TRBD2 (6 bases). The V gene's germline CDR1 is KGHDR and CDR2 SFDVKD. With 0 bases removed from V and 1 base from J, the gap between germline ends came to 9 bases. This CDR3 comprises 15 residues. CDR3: CATSDLRSGSYEQYF. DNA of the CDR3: TGTGCCACCAGTGATTTGAGGAGCGGGTCCTACGAGCAGTACTTC.

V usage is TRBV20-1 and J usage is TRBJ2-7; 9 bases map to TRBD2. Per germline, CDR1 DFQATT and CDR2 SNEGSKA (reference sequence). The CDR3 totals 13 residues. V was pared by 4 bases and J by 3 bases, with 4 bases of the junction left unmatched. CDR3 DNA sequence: TGCAGTGCTAAACTAGCGGGTCTCTACGAGCAGTACTTC. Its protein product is CSAKLAGLYEQYF.

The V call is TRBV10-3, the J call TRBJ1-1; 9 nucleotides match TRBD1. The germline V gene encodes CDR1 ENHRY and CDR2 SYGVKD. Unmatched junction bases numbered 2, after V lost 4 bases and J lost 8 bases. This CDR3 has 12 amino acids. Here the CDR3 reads CAISGTGEEAFF. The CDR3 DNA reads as TGTGCCATCAGTGGGACAGGGGAAGAAGCTTTCTTT.

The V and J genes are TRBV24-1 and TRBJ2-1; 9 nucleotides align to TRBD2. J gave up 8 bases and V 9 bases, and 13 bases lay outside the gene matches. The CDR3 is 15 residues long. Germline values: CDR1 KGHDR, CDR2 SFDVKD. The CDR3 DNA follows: TGTGCCACCTCGCACCTCGGACTAGCGACCGATGAGCAGTTCTTC. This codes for CATSHLGLATDEQFF.

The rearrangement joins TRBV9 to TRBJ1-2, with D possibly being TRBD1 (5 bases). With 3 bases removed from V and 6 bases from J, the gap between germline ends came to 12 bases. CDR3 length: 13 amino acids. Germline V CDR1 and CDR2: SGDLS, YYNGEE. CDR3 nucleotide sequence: TGTGCCAGCAGCGGAGGGACCATGCATGGCTACACCTTC. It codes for CASSGGTMHGYTF.

The CDR3 coding sequence is TGTGCCAGCAGAGTCCCAGTGAACACTGAAGCTTTCTTT. Translating it yields CASRVPVNTEAFF. The chain uses TRBV7-9 and TRBJ1-1, with unresolved D. The V and J ends lost 6 bases and 0 bases respectively, with 8 bases between them. The CDR3 totals 13 residues. Germline loops: CDR1 SEHNR, CDR2 FQNEAQ (reference sequence). Complete variable domain (other parts from reference TRBV7-9 and TRBJ1-1): DTGVSQNPRHKITKRGQNVTFRCDPISEHNRLYWYRQTLGQGPEFLTYFQNEAQLEKSRLLSDRFSAERPKGSFSTLEIQRTEQGDSAMYLCASRVPVNTEAFFGQGTRLTVV.

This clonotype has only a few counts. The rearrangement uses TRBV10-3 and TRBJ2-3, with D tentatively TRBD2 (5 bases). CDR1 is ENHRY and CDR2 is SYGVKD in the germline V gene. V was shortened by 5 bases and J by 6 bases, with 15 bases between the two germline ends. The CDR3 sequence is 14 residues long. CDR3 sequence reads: CAISPAETWDTQYF. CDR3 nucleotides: TGTGCCATCAGTCCAGCGGAGACCTGGGATACGCAGTATTTT.